This note documents a single T cell receptor (beta chain) sequence. Its specificity is not known. The sequenced template was cDNA made from the entire isolated RNA. Clones were read by immunoSEQ multiplex PCR, and TCRdb kept only the in-frame ones, dropping some. The top ten hold less than 0.02% of the sample, which has hundreds of thousands of clones, approximately 15% seen once. CDR1 SQVTM and CDR2 ANQGSEA come from the germline V gene. CDR3 length equals 12 residues. Trimming left V 0 bases short and J 11 bases short, with 11 bases between. This specimen comes from a study of beta chain features in type 1 diabetes. Study-wide points: At VDJ recombination sites, type 1 diabetes patients had fewer insertions and more deleted nucleotides. Shorter TCRB CDR3s, moderately but significantly so, marked every one of the four CD4+ subsets in Type 1 diabetes patients.

The chain carries TRBV29-1 and TRBJ2-1; D remains ambiguous. The TCR was taken from a man between 18 and 29 years old with type 1 diabetes. What was sequenced was naive CD4+ T cells from blood. The CDR3 region has the DNA TGCAGCGTTGAAGATCCCAGTTTTAAGCAGTTCTTC. Its protein product is CSVEDPSFKQFF.